These 12 T cell receptor beta chains were sequenced from one sample in a study of tumor-infiltrating lymphocytes in primary liver carcinoma. Priming with a constant-region primer yielded TCR beta cDNA from about 480 ng total RNA. Employing slightly modified ARM-PCR, three nested multiplex PCR rounds were run, and these gave rise to the TCR beta libraries. The two initial PCR rounds, around 10 cycles each, used TRBV1-TRBV30 forward and C-beta reverse primers. Using its own MiXCR run on the multiplex PCR reads, TCRdb lists one record per CDR3 protein. The table lists tens of thousands of distinct CDR3 sequences, roughly 73% of them singletons. From approximately 20-30 mg of unsorted bulk tissue, DNA and RNA were co-extracted together. Sequencing input: tumor-adjacent normal liver tissue. The source is a woman in her thirties with primary liver carcinoma and hepatitis B virus infection.

In the case of this clonotype: This CDR3 fails to terminate in the conserved phenylalanine or tryptophan, so it likely reflects a read error. The CDR3 here is CASSLGRDTEAFR. The CDR3, as DNA: TGTGCCAGCAGCCTAGGACGGGACACTGAAGCTTTCCGT. The rearrangement links TRBV4-2 to TRBJ1-1, with D unresolved. Germline CDR1 is LGHNA and CDR2 is YNFKEQ. The CDR3 contains 13 residues. Trimming took off 4 bases at V and 3 bases at J, with 9 bases between the two ends.

Remarks on this clonotype: This may arise from a read error, as a much more abundant clone is one base away. This chain links TRBV18 with TRBJ1-6; 7 bases are shared with TRBD1. This CDR3 is 13 amino acids long. Germline V gene lookup returns CDR1 KGHSH and CDR2 LQKENI. Losses at the gene ends were 7 bases for V and 9 bases for J; bases not matched to a gene: 6. CDR3 DNA sequence: TGTGCCAGCTGGGCAGGGGGAGGTTCACCCCTCCACTTT. Protein product: CASWAGGGSPLHF.

About this clonotype itself: One end of the junction fails to match germline, which may point to a read error. The chain joins TRBV24-1 to TRBJ2-3, with D possibly matching TRBD1 (5 bases). This CDR3 has 17 amino acids. Looked up from germline, CDR1 is KGHDR and CDR2 is SFDVKD. CDR3 in amino acids: CTTSDGIWTTPGDTQFF. The CDR3 DNA reads as TGTACCACCAGTGATGGTATATGGACAACCCCCGGAGATACGCAGTTTTTT.

This clonotype was recorded at least ten times. V gene TRBV12-3 or TRBV12-4 combines with J gene TRBJ1-5; D is perhaps TRBD1 (5 bases). The CDR3 sequence is 15 residues long. Trimming took off 7 bases at V and 2 bases at J, with 15 bases between the two ends. The CDR3 here is CASTQQGLGNQPQHF. The CDR3, as DNA: TGTGCCAGCACCCAGCAGGGTTTGGGCAATCAGCCCCAGCATTTT.

In its sample, this clonotype was seen a few times. The rearrangement joins TRBV13 to TRBJ2-1, with 9 bases aligning to TRBD1. The CDR3 length is 15 residues. The V gene's germline CDR1 is PRHDT and CDR2 FYEKMQ (reference sequence). The V segment lost 7 bases and the J segment 7 bases; nucleotides outside the gene matches: 11. CDR3 region: CASTPGQGPWNEQFF. CDR3 in DNA: TGTGCCAGCACCCCGGGACAGGGACCGTGGAATGAGCAGTTCTTC.

Remarks on this clonotype: A much larger clone is a single base away; this may be a read error. The rearrangement joins TRBV2 to TRBJ2-7; tentatively, D is TRBD1 (5 bases). Germline lookup yields CDR1 SNHLY and CDR2 FYNNEI. This CDR3 is 13 amino acids long. V shed 8 bases and J shed 4 bases, with 15 bases lying between them. The chain's CDR3 is CASAVGHAYEQYF. DNA of the CDR3: TGTGCCAGCGCAGTAGGACACGCATACGAGCAGTACTTC.

This clonotype was detected ten times or more. It may be a read error: a sequence one base away is much more abundant. Lacking the conserved final phenylalanine or tryptophan, this CDR3 likely reflects a read error. Here the CDR3 DNA reads TGTGCCAGCAGCCGGGGGGGCTCTGCCTCCTACGAGCAGTACCTC. Translation gives CASSRGGSASYEQYL. The rearrangement uses TRBV6-2 or TRBV6-3 and TRBJ2-7, with 8 positions matching TRBD2. Germline CDR1 and CDR2: MNHEY and SVGEGT. The junction had 7 bases not matched to a gene; V was cut back by 6 bases and J by 0 bases. This CDR3 has 15 residues.

Concerning this clonotype: At one boundary the junction diverges from the germline segment, which might be a read error. The chain carries TRBV4-3 and TRBJ1-2; no clear D gene. Germline CDR1 and CDR2: LGHNA and YSLEER. This CDR3 is 14 amino acids long. The CDR3 DNA follows: TGCGCCAATAGCGCTGAGTTGGAGATCTATGGCTACGCCTTC. Encoded protein: CANSAELEIYGYAF.

Regarding this clonotype: A junction end diverges from the germline sequence, so it may reflect a read error. J is TRBJ2-3 and V is TRBV29-1; tentatively, D is TRBD2 (5 bases). This CDR3 has 15 residues. Germline V gene data show CDR1 as SQVTM and CDR2 as ANQGSEA. CDR3 coding DNA: TGCAGCGCATGGGAGCGCAGGAGATACACAGATATGCAGTATTTT. Amino acid sequence: CSAWERRRYTDMQYF.

This clonotype was picked up many times. The chain uses TRBV6-1 and TRBJ2-7; D is perhaps TRBD1 (5 bases). Trimming left V 3 bases short and J 7 bases short, with 13 bases between. There are 13 residues in the CDR3. Germline V lookup: CDR1 MNHNS, CDR2 SASEGT. The CDR3 DNA is TGTGCCAGCAGTGATAAGCAGGGTTGGGAGCAGTACTTC. It yields the protein CASSDKQGWEQYF.

Details on this clonotype: The CDR3 ends on some other residue instead of the conserved phenylalanine or tryptophan, so this is likely a read error. The V and J genes are TRBV11-3 and TRBJ2-3; no clear D. The germline CDR1 and CDR2 sequences are SGHNT and YENEEA. The CDR3 has 12 amino acids. The CDR3 DNA follows: TGTGCCAGCAGTGCCATCACAGATATGCAGTATTGT. It codes for CASSAITDMQYC.

In regard to this clonotype: The junction and the germline gene differ at one end; a read error may be behind it. V usage is TRBV4-1 and J usage is TRBJ1-1; no clear D gene. CDR1 MGHRA and CDR2 YSYEKL come from the germline V gene. This CDR3 region has 16 residues. CDR3 bases: TGCGTCAGCAGCCAAGAAGGATACATGCTGAACACTGAAGCTTTCTTT. This codes for CVSSQEGYMLNTEAFF.